Below are 3 T cell receptor beta chains sequenced from a single sample in a study of regulatory T cells in long-lasting Graves disease. HTBI primers from iRepertoire and Arm-PCR of CDR3 regions yielded the TCR beta libraries. One entry per CDR3 protein, called by TCRdb with MiXCR from the multiplex PCR reads. The table has 600,000 to 650,000 distinct CDR3 sequences, about 15% seen once. Time point indicated: newly diagnosed GD, antithyroid drugs for less than 3 months. Generation of the TCR library employed RNA extracted from PBMCs. These data were also filed under a second study, of T cells in Graves' hyperthyroidism and ophthalmopathy.

Sequenced here: peripheral blood mononuclear cells (PBMCs), sampled at new diagnosis, from a patient treated with antithyroid drugs. These receptors all come from a woman in her thirties with Graves disease.

The V and J genes are TRBV20-1 and TRBJ1-2; tentative D call: TRBD1 (6 bases). Germline V lookup: CDR1 DFQATT, CDR2 SNEGSKA (reference sequence). The CDR3 length is 11 residues. V dropped 5 bases and J dropped 8 bases, with 12 bases sitting between them. The CDR3 is CSADPGVGYTF. The CDR3 bases are TGCAGTGCTGATCCAGGGGTCGGCTACACCTTC.

There are many counts of this clonotype. V and J are TRBV27 and TRBJ2-5; 7 nucleotides line up with TRBD2. The ends lost 4 bases at V and 5 bases at J; junction bases unmatched: 7. Germline CDR1 is MNHEY and CDR2 is SMNVEV (reference sequence). The CDR3 has 14 amino acids. Here the CDR3 reads CASSSGGMVETQYF. CDR3 DNA: TGTGCCAGCAGTTCGGGGGGTATGGTTGAGACCCAGTACTTC.

The chain combines TRBV28 with TRBJ1-3; weak D call: TRBD1 (6 bases). The CDR3 length is 15 residues. V shed 6 bases and J shed 5 bases, with 17 bases lying between them. Germline V gene sequence: CDR1 MDHEN, CDR2 SYDVKM. CDR3 in DNA: TGTGCCAGCAGCCCAGGGGATCAAGGGAGAAACACCATATATTTT. Its protein is CASSPGDQGRNTIYF.